The 20 T cell receptor beta chains presented below share a single source sample, sequenced in a study of CD8 T cells in ankylosing spondylitis. Via MiXCR, TCRdb re-called the 5' RACE reads, giving one row per CDR3 protein. Among about 170,000 distinct CDR3 sequences listed, approximately 20% were seen once. Sequencing was done on a sample of blood, either unsorted or a sorted T cell fraction (not recorded which). These receptors all come from a male donor with ankylosing spondylitis or in good health (not recorded which).

The CDR3 DNA is TGTGCCAGCAGCTTGGCTCGCTCCCCCGTCAGGCAGTATTTT. Its translation is CASSLARSPVRQYF. The chain couples TRBV5-6 to TRBJ2-3; D remains unclear. Germline V gene data show CDR1 as SGHDT and CDR2 as YYEEEE. This CDR3 has 14 amino acids. The V end lost 0 bases, the J end lost 11 bases, and 16 bases lay between the germline ends.

This clonotype was seen repeatedly, ten times or more. This sequence joins TRBV5-6 and TRBJ2-5, with 7 bases matching TRBD2. V lost 2 bases to trimming and J lost 1 base; unmatched junction nucleotides: 2. Per germline, CDR1 SGHDT and CDR2 YYEEEE. The CDR3 is 14 residues long. This CDR3 is CASSFGTTQETQYF. CDR3 coding DNA: TGTGCCAGCAGCTTTGGGACTACCCAAGAGACCCAGTACTTC.

This clonotype has ten or more counts. V gene TRBV20-1 combines with J gene TRBJ2-7; no reliable D call. The germline CDR1 and CDR2 sequences are DFQATT and SNEGSKA (reference sequence). V was clipped by 5 bases and J by 0 bases, with 17 bases between them. This CDR3 is built from 15 residues. CDR3 nucleotides: TGCAGTGCTTCTGACAAGACCCGAGGCTCCTACGAGCAGTACTTC. It encodes CSASDKTRGSYEQYF.

V is TRBV4-2 and J is TRBJ2-5, with D tentatively TRBD2 (5 bases). The V gene's germline CDR1 is LGHNA and CDR2 YNFKEQ. The CDR3 loop spans 15 amino acids. The ends were cut back, 4 bases at V and 2 bases at J, with 14 bases in the middle. CDR3 amino acids: CASSLLGEGQETQYF. The CDR3 DNA reads as TGTGCCAGCAGCCTTTTGGGAGAAGGACAAGAGACCCAGTACTTC.

This clonotype was counted at least ten times. V usage is TRBV20-1 and J usage is TRBJ2-7, with TRBD2 matching 10 bases. CDR3 size: 13 residues. Germline CDR1 is DFQATT and CDR2 is SNEGSKA (reference sequence). After removal of 3 bases from V and 6 bases from J, the junction contained 5 bases not matched to a gene. The CDR3 DNA sequence: TGCAGTGCTAGTCGTCTAGCGGGAGTCGAGCAGTACTTC. This encodes CSASRLAGVEQYF.

The chain joins TRBV19 to TRBJ2-7, with TRBD1 matching over 10 bases. J lost 6 bases, V lost 5 bases, and 7 bases had no gene match. Looked up from germline, CDR1 is LNHDA and CDR2 is SQIVND (reference sequence). The CDR3 length is 14 residues. CDR3 protein: CASSPEGTGVEQYF. In nucleotides, the CDR3 is TGTGCCAGTAGTCCCGAAGGGACAGGGGTCGAGCAGTACTTC.

This clonotype was recorded a few times. This sequence joins TRBV6-5 and TRBJ2-1, with TRBD2 as a possible D gene (7 bases). The CDR3 covers 17 residues. V lost 0 bases to trimming and J lost 0 bases, with 12 bases between them. CDR1 is MNHEY, CDR2 SVGAGI, per germline. In DNA form, the CDR3 reads TGTGCCAGCAGTTACTCCGGGGGGCCCGGCTCCTACAATGAGCAGTTCTTC. Protein product: CASSYSGGPGSYNEQFF.

The V call is TRBV4-2, the J call TRBJ1-1; weak D call: TRBD1 (6 bases). V was trimmed by 1 base and J by 7 bases, leaving 16 bases between them. The CDR3 contains 15 residues. Germline V lookup: CDR1 LGHNA, CDR2 YNFKEQ. DNA of the CDR3: TGTGCCAGCAGCCAAGGCCAGGGGCGGAGGGGTGAAGCTTTCTTT. Translating gives CASSQGQGRRGEAFF.

In its sample, this clonotype was seen many times. CDR3 region: CASSQVLAGGPAEQYF. CDR3 nucleotides: TGTGCCAGCAGCCAAGTTCTAGCGGGAGGGCCGGCCGAGCAGTACTTC. This chain links TRBV3-1 with TRBJ2-7; 12 nucleotides match TRBD2. Germline-derived CDR1 and CDR2 are LGHDT and YNNKEL (reference sequence). The trim removed 1 base at V and 6 bases at J, leaving 7 bases unmatched. This CDR3 comprises 16 residues.

This chain joins TRBV7-2 and TRBJ1-1, with D hard to call. The CDR3 consists of 14 residues. Germline loops: CDR1 SGHTA, CDR2 FQGNSA. The V end lost 6 bases, the J end lost 2 bases, and 13 bases lay between the germline ends. The DNA for the CDR3 is TGTGCCAGCAGTCCGACACTCGCAAACACTGAAGCTTTCTTT. Protein sequence: CASSPTLANTEAFF.

This chain connects TRBV20-1 to TRBJ2-7; TRBD1 matches at 9 bases. Germline V gene data show CDR1 as DFQATT and CDR2 as SNEGSKA (reference sequence). This CDR3 comprises 15 residues. Trimming removed 3 bases from V and 1 base from J; junction bases left unmatched: 7. The CDR3 nucleotides are TGCAGTGCTAGGGGACAGGGAGCCCTTTCCTACGAGCAGTACTTC. It is translated as CSARGQGALSYEQYF.

The chain has TRBV2 and TRBJ1-5, with a weak D call TRBD1 (5 bases). With 5 bases removed from V and 5 bases from J, the gap between germline ends came to 19 bases. Germline loops: CDR1 SNHLY, CDR2 FYNNEI. The CDR3 has 16 residues. The CDR3 here is CASSNLGQGRDQPQHF. The CDR3 coding sequence is TGTGCCAGCAGTAATCTCGGCCAGGGTAGGGATCAGCCCCAGCATTTT.

This clonotype has just one count. The chain combines TRBV20-1 with TRBJ2-7; 14 bases fit TRBD2. This CDR3 is built from 14 residues. CDR1 is DFQATT, CDR2 SNEGSKA, per germline (reference sequence). The V and J ends lost 5 bases and 3 bases, in that order; junction bases with no gene match: 3. The CDR3 here is CSAPGTSGSYEQYF. The CDR3 DNA reads as TGCAGTGCTCCGGGGACTAGCGGGAGCTACGAGCAGTACTTC.

The chain employs TRBV5-6 and TRBJ1-1, with D hard to call. The germline V and J ends were trimmed by 7 bases and 2 bases, with 12 bases remaining between them. This CDR3 contains 13 residues. CDR1 and CDR2 from the germline V gene are SGHDT and YYEEEE. The CDR3 bases are TGTGCCAGCGCCGGGAGCCCCAACACTGAAGCTTTCTTT. Amino acid sequence: CASAGSPNTEAFF.

This clonotype was recorded many times. The rearrangement joins TRBV15 to TRBJ1-5, with D uncertain. Germline V lookup: CDR1 LNHNV, CDR2 YYDKDF (reference sequence). V dropped 0 bases and J dropped 0 bases, with 15 bases sitting between them. The CDR3 sequence is 18 residues long. CDR3 coding DNA: TGTGCCACCAGCAGAGAGTCGATCTCAGACCCTAGCAATCAGCCCCAGCATTTT. This gives the protein CATSRESISDPSNQPQHF.

The rearrangement links TRBV20-1 to TRBJ1-5; weak D call: TRBD1 (5 bases). This CDR3 has 17 amino acids. V lost 1 base and J 3 bases, leaving 19 bases between the germline ends. Germline assignment: CDR1 DFQATT and CDR2 SNEGSKA (reference sequence). The DNA for the CDR3 is TGCAGTGCTAGAGTGTCTTGGGGCTATAACGACAATCAGCCCCAGCATTTT. It specifies CSARVSWGYNDNQPQHF.

The sample holds many counts of this clonotype. V gene TRBV4-1 combines with J gene TRBJ1-4; D gene unclear. This CDR3 has 15 residues. From germline, CDR1 is MGHRA and CDR2 YSYEKL. V lost 1 base, J lost 8 bases, and 14 bases lay in between. The CDR3 region is CASSQVRAPIEKLFF. The CDR3 DNA reads as TGCGCCAGCAGCCAAGTCCGGGCACCAATAGAAAAACTGTTTTTT.

The chain links TRBV2 to TRBJ2-5; 7 bases agree with TRBD2. The CDR3 is 15 residues long. The germline V gene has CDR1 SNHLY and CDR2 FYNNEI. Trimming at V came to 8 bases and at J to 6 bases, leaving 15 bases not matched to a gene. For the CDR3, the DNA is TGTGCCAGCCAAGGGTGGACTAGTCTAGGACAGACCCAGTACTTC. It yields the protein CASQGWTSLGQTQYF.

Ten or more counts support this clonotype. The chain has TRBV5-1 and TRBJ2-7; 9 bases align to TRBD2. After removal of 3 bases from V and 6 bases from J, the junction contained 7 bases not matched to a gene. CDR3 length: 14 amino acids. Germline V gene sequence: CDR1 SGHRS, CDR2 YFSETQ. The chain's CDR3 is CASSSVAGVAEQYF. The CDR3 DNA follows: TGCGCCAGCAGCTCCGTAGCGGGAGTGGCCGAGCAGTACTTC.

This chain links TRBV6-5 with TRBJ1-2; D may be TRBD1 (5 bases). Germline CDR1 reads MNHEY; CDR2 reads SVGAGI. V was pared by 5 bases and J by 4 bases, with 8 bases between. The CDR3 is 12 residues long. This CDR3 is CASSPQGYGYTF. The CDR3 nucleotides read TGTGCCAGCAGTCCCCAGGGCTATGGCTACACCTTC.